The T cell receptor beta chain under discussion was sequenced for a study of cytomegalovirus exposure and HLA in healthy donors. Overall study results and limits: Sequencing probably produced one cluster of sequence variants that were highly shared. There were fewer than 200 TCR beta chains listed as cytomegalovirus-associated.

Germline V gene sequence: CDR1 SQVTM, CDR2 ANQGSEA. V lost 7 bases and J lost 4, with 19 bases in between. This CDR3 is 15 amino acids long. The PCR contained 60 Vbeta and 13 Jbeta primers. In the original analysis: As a later analysis found, there were 70 million to 80 million unique TCR beta chains, of which roughly 11 million were shared. Profiled with immunoSEQ multiplex PCR; TCRdb holds only in-frame clones, not every one. That table supplies the V and J calls and clone size; D and trimming were determined from the DNA. The table includes approximately 130,000 clones, approximately 75% detected once. In regard to this clone: The antigen is not known.

This receptor was obtained from a woman in her thirties or forties in good health and CMV-seropositive. The source material was PBMCs. The chain employs TRBV29-1 and TRBJ2-2; the D gene is possibly TRBD1 (5 bases). The CDR3 reads CSAGHAPAGTGELFF. In nucleotides, the CDR3 is TGCAGCGCAGGGCACGCCCCGGCTGGCACCGGGGAGCTGTTTTTT.